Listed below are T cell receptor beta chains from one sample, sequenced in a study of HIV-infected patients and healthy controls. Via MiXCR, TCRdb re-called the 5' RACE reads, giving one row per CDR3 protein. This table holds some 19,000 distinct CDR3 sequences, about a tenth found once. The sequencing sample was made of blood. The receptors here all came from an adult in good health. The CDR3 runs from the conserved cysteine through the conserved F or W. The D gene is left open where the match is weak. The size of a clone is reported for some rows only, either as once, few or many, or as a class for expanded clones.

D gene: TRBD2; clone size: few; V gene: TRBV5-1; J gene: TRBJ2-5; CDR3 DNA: TGCGCCAGCAGCTTGGGAGTAGCGGGACAAGGAATAGAGACCCAGTACTTC; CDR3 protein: CASSLGVAGQGIETQYF
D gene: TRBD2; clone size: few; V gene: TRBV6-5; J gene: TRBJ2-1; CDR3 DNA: TGTGCCAGCAGTTACACAACTAGCGGGAGAACGAATGAGCAGTTCTTC; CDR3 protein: CASSYTTSGRTNEQFF
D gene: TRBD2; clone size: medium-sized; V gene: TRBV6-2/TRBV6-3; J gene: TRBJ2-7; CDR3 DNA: TGTGCCAGCAGTCTGACGCCCGGGACTAACTACGAGCAGTACTTC; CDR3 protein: CASSLTPGTNYEQYF
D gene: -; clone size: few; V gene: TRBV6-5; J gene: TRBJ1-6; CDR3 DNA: TGTGCCAGCAGTTACTCGGGGGATTCACCCCTCCACTTT; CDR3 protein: CASSYSGDSPLHF
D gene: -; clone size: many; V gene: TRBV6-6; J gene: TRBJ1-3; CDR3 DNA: TGTGCCAGCAGTTACGGGGAGGGATCTCCGGGACGGAGCTCTGGAAACACCATATATTTT; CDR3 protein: CASSYGEGSPGRSSGNTIYF
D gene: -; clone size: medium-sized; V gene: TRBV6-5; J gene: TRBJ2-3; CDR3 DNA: TGTGCCAGTAGCCTACAGGGGGCGAGTAGCGGGATGAGAGATACGCAGTATTTT; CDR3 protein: CASSLQGASSGMRDTQYF
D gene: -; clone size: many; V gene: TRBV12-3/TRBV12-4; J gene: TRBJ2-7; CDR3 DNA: TGTGCCAGCACCTTGGGAGTGGGAGAGCAGTACTTC; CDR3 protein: CASTLGVGEQYF
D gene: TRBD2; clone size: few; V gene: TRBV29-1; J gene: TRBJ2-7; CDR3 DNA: TGCAGCGTTGAAGTGCAAGGGGCCGGGACTAGCGGGAGATACGAGCAGTACTTC; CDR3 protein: CSVEVQGAGTSGRYEQYF
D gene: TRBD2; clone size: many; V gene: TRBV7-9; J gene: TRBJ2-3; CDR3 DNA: TGTGCCAGCAGCCCACCCTCCGGGAGGGGGTGGGATACGCAGTATTTT; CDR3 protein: CASSPPSGRGWDTQYF
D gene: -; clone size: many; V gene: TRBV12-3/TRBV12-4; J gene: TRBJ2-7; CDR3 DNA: TGTGCCAGCAGTTTAGTTGCCGAGCAGTACTTC; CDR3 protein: CASSLVAEQYF
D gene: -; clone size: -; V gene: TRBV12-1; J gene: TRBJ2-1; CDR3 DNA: TGTGCCAGCAGCTTTCCTCGCGGGAGGGCCGATGAGCAGTTCTTC; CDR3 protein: CASSFPRGRADEQFF
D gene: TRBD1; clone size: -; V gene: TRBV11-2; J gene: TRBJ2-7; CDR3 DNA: TGTGCCAGCAGCTTGGAAGGGGGCCCCTACGAGCAGTACTTC; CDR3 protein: CASSLEGGPYEQYF
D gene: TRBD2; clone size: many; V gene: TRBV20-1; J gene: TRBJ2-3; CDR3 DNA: TGCAGTGCTGAAGCGGGAGGGGGAGATACGCAGTATTTT; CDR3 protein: CSAEAGGGDTQYF
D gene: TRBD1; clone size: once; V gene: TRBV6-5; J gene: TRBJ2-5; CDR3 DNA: TGTGCCAGCAGTACGGACAGGGGGCTAGAGACCCAGTACTTC; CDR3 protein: CASSTDRGLETQYF
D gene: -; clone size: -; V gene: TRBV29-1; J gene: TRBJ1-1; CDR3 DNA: TGCAGCGTTGACAGAGGGACTGAAGCTTTCTTT; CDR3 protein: CSVDRGTEAFF
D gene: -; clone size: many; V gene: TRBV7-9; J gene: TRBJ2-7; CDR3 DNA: TGTGCCAGCAGCTTCGAAAGAACCTACGAGCAGTACTTC; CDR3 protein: CASSFERTYEQYF
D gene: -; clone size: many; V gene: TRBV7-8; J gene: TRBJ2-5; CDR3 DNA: TGTGCCAGCAGCGCCTACCAGAATAACCAAGAGACCCAGTACTTC; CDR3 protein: CASSAYQNNQETQYF
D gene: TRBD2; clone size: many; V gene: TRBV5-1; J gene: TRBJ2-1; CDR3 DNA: TGCGCCAGCCGACCTAGCGGGAGCGAGTTTGGTGAGCAGTTCTTC; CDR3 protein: CASRPSGSEFGEQFF
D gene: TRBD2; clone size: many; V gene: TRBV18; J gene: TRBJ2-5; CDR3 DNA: TGTGCCAGCTCACCAAATAGCGGGGGAGAGACCCAGTACTTC; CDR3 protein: CASSPNSGGETQYF
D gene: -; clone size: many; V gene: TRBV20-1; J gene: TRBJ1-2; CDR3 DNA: TGCAGTGCCCCATCCCACGGGGGCCCAATTGACTATGGCTACACCTTC; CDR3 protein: CSAPSHGGPIDYGYTF
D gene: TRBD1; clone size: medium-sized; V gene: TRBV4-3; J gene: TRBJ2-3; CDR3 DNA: TGCGCCAGCAGCCAGGCGGACAGGGCTTACACAGATACGCAGTATTTT; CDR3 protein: CASSQADRAYTDTQYF
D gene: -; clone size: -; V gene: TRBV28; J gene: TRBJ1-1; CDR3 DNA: TGTGCCAGCAGACTTATGAAGACTGAAGCTTTCTTT; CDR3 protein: CASRLMKTEAFF
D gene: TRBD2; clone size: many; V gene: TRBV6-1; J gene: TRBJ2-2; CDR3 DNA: TGTGCCAGCAGTGAAATCAGCGGGGGGCACGGGGAGCTGTTTTTT; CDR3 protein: CASSEISGGHGELFF
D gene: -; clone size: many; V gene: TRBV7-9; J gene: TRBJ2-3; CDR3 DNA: TGTGCCAGCACGAATACTGGCACAGATACGCAGTATTTT; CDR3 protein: CASTNTGTDTQYF